This is a list of T cell receptor beta chains from one sample in a study of blood T cells in healthy people across ages. In TCRdb, the 5' RACE reads were re-called with MiXCR into one record per CDR3 protein. The sample yields roughly 1,100,000 distinct CDR3 sequences, roughly a quarter seen once. The data also belong to a second study, concerning T cells of mothers and their children.

Sequencing used blood. The receptors shown here come from a girl aged 2 to 10 in good health. The CDR3 runs from the conserved cysteine through the conserved F or W. The order of the fields is CDR3 DNA, CDR3 protein, J gene, D gene, V gene, clone size. A D gene is named only where the DNA matches it firmly. Part of the rows lack a size; the others show once, few, many or a class for expanded clones.

DNA: TGTGCCAGCAGTTACGATCCATACGGGGGTACTGAAGCTTTCTTT; CDR3: CASSYDPYGGTEAFF; J: TRBJ1-1; D: .; V: TRBV6-2/TRBV6-3; size: once
DNA: TGTGCCAGCAGTGAGTTTCCAGGGAGGACTAACTATGGCTACACCTTC; CDR3: CASSEFPGRTNYGYTF; J: TRBJ1-2; D: .; V: TRBV6-1; size: .
DNA: TGCGCCAGCAGCCTAGCGGAGGGATTGATCACTGAAGCTTTCTTT; CDR3: CASSLAEGLITEAFF; J: TRBJ1-1; D: .; V: TRBV4-3; size: .
DNA: TGTGCCAGCAGCTCAGACAGGGGGGCGGCTTTCTTT; CDR3: CASSSDRGAAFF; J: TRBJ1-1; D: TRBD1; V: TRBV28; size: .
DNA: TGTGCCAGCAGTTCTCGACTAGCGGGAATAGCGGATACGCAGTATTTT; CDR3: CASSSRLAGIADTQYF; J: TRBJ2-3; D: TRBD2; V: TRBV28; size: .
DNA: TGTGCCAGCAGCTTAGGGGGCGGATATAACACAGATACGCAGTATTTT; CDR3: CASSLGGGYNTDTQYF; J: TRBJ2-3; D: .; V: TRBV7-2; size: .
DNA: TGTGCCAGCAGCGCCCCTGGGCGGAACACCGGGGAGCTGTTTTTT; CDR3: CASSAPGRNTGELFF; J: TRBJ2-2; D: .; V: TRBV4-2; size: .
DNA: TGTGCCAGCAGCCGCGAACTAGGGACTACGAAAGAGACCCAGTACTTC; CDR3: CASSRELGTTKETQYF; J: TRBJ2-5; D: TRBD2; V: TRBV4-2; size: few
DNA: TGTGCCAGCAGCTTCTCGTTTGGACAGGGGTTCACCGGGCAGCAGTCACCCCTCCACTTT; CDR3: CASSFSFGQGFTGQQSPLHF; J: TRBJ1-6; D: TRBD1; V: TRBV5-8; size: few
DNA: TGTGCCAGCAGCCCCACGACAGGGTACTCTGGCTACACCTTC; CDR3: CASSPTTGYSGYTF; J: TRBJ1-2; D: TRBD1; V: TRBV14; size: few
DNA: TGTGCCAGCAAATTCTCCGGGACATCCTCCTCTGGGGCCAACGTCCTGACTTTC; CDR3: CASKFSGTSSSGANVLTF; J: TRBJ2-6; D: .; V: TRBV28; size: .
DNA: TGTGCCGGGGGGGATCCCCTGACAGAGACCCAGTACTTC; CDR3: CAGGDPLTETQYF; J: TRBJ2-5; D: TRBD2; V: TRBV27; size: once
DNA: TGCAGTGCTAGATTACGGGGTGGTACCGGGGAGCTGTTTTTT; CDR3: CSARLRGGTGELFF; J: TRBJ2-2; D: .; V: TRBV20-1; size: few
DNA: TGTGCCAGCAGCTTAGGTGGAGGTCGGAGGAACACCGAAGCTTTCTTT; CDR3: CASSLGGGRRNTEAFF; J: TRBJ1-1; D: .; V: TRBV7-2; size: few
DNA: TGTGCCAGCAGCTTCCTCTCCGCGGATACGCAGTATTTT; CDR3: CASSFLSADTQYF; J: TRBJ2-3; D: .; V: TRBV7-9; size: .
DNA: TGTGCCAGCAGCGCTACTAGCGGGGGGGGTCTCAATGAGCAGTTCTTC; CDR3: CASSATSGGGLNEQFF; J: TRBJ2-1; D: TRBD2; V: TRBV3-1; size: few
DNA: TGCAGCGCCTCCGACATAAAGAACACTGAAGCTTTCTTT; CDR3: CSASDIKNTEAFF; J: TRBJ1-1; D: .; V: TRBV29-1; size: few
DNA: TGTGCCACCAGTGGTTTAGAATTTGGAGAGACCCAGTACTTC; CDR3: CATSGLEFGETQYF; J: TRBJ2-5; D: .; V: TRBV24-1; size: many
DNA: TGTGCCAGCAACTCCCAGACAGGGGAAGCTTCCTTT; CDR3: CASNSQTGEASF; J: TRBJ1-1; D: TRBD1; V: TRBV7-9; size: .
DNA: TGTGCCAGCAGCGGACTAGCGGGAAAAGAGACCCGGTACTTC; CDR3: CASSGLAGKETRYF; J: TRBJ2-5; D: TRBD2; V: TRBV7-9; size: .
DNA: TGCGCCAGCAGCTCATCCGGGACACACACTGAAGCTTTCTTT; CDR3: CASSSSGTHTEAFF; J: TRBJ1-1; D: .; V: TRBV7-6; size: .
DNA: TGTGCCAGCAGCGAACTACAGGGGGCTCCGCCAGATACGCAGTATTTT; CDR3: CASSELQGAPPDTQYF; J: TRBJ2-3; D: TRBD1; V: TRBV9; size: .
DNA: TGTGCCAGCAGCCCCGGCCGGGACTCCATCAAAAACATTCAGTACTTC; CDR3: CASSPGRDSIKNIQYF; J: TRBJ2-4; D: .; V: TRBV7-3; size: .
DNA: TGCAGTGCCCTATCGGGGGTGAAAGAGACCCGGTACTTC; CDR3: CSALSGVKETRYF; J: TRBJ2-5; D: .; V: TRBV20-1; size: .
DNA: TGCGCCAGCAGCCCGACCGGGACGGAGGATGAAAAACTGTTTTTT; CDR3: CASSPTGTEDEKLFF; J: TRBJ1-4; D: .; V: TRBV4-1; size: .
DNA: TGCGCCAGCAGCATGAACAACCAAGAGACCCAGTACTTC; CDR3: CASSMNNQETQYF; J: TRBJ2-5; D: .; V: TRBV5-1; size: .
DNA: TGTGCCAGCAGCGTAGTGCGGGACATCTTCTACGAGCAGTGCTTC; CDR3: CASSVVRDIFYEQCF; J: TRBJ2-7; D: .; V: TRBV9; size: few
DNA: TGTGCCAGCAGCCGTCAAGGGGACCCGCGCTATGAGCAGTTCTTC; CDR3: CASSRQGDPRYEQFF; J: TRBJ2-1; D: .; V: TRBV5-6; size: once
DNA: TGTGCCAGCAGTGATCGACTAGCGGGGATAGATGAGCAGTTCTTC; CDR3: CASSDRLAGIDEQFF; J: TRBJ2-1; D: TRBD2; V: TRBV9; size: many
DNA: TGCGCCAGCAGCCAAGCTGCCAGAATCCAAGAGACCCAGTACTTC; CDR3: CASSQAARIQETQYF; J: TRBJ2-5; D: .; V: TRBV4-1; size: once
DNA: TGTGCCAGCATGGCATTTGGGACTAGCGGCTACAATGAGCAGTTCTTC; CDR3: CASMAFGTSGYNEQFF; J: TRBJ2-1; D: TRBD2; V: TRBV28; size: .
DNA: TGCAGTGCTAGTGTTCTTTCTGTCGCGGGGGTACCCCAACCCTACGAGCAGTACTTC; CDR3: CSASVLSVAGVPQPYEQYF; J: TRBJ2-7; D: TRBD2; V: TRBV20-1; size: .
DNA: TGCGCCAGCAGCGATGGAGGGCTGAATGAGCAGTTCTTC; CDR3: CASSDGGLNEQFF; J: TRBJ2-1; D: .; V: TRBV5-1; size: few
DNA: TGTGCCAGCACCCTAGGAGGGGGGAGTGATGAGCAGTTCTTC; CDR3: CASTLGGGSDEQFF; J: TRBJ2-1; D: .; V: TRBV9; size: .
DNA: TGTGCCAGCAGCAAGGAGGGGGGGACTGAAGCTTTCTTT; CDR3: CASSKEGGTEAFF; J: TRBJ1-1; D: .; V: TRBV7-2; size: few
DNA: TGCAGCACGGACAGGGCACCCCAAGAGACCCAGTACTTC; CDR3: CSTDRAPQETQYF; J: TRBJ2-5; D: TRBD1; V: TRBV29-1; size: few
DNA: TGTGCCAGCGTCGGGCTGCCCACCTACGAGCAGTACTTC; CDR3: CASVGLPTYEQYF; J: TRBJ2-7; D: .; V: TRBV6-2/TRBV6-3; size: .
DNA: TGTGCCAGCAGTGCGAAGGACAACCGGGGTAACACCATATATTTT; CDR3: CASSAKDNRGNTIYF; J: TRBJ1-3; D: .; V: TRBV6-6; size: few
DNA: TGCAGTGCTCACAGGGGGAGTAGGACAGATACGCAGTATTTT; CDR3: CSAHRGSRTDTQYF; J: TRBJ2-3; D: TRBD1; V: TRBV20-1; size: .
DNA: TGCAGCGTCGAAGATCATAGCGGAACAAAAGAGACCCAGTACTTC; CDR3: CSVEDHSGTKETQYF; J: TRBJ2-5; D: .; V: TRBV29-1; size: few
DNA: TGTGCCAGCAGTCCCCCAGGTTTTCTGGAAGCTTTCTTT; CDR3: CASSPPGFLEAFF; J: TRBJ1-1; D: .; V: TRBV28; size: few
DNA: TGTGCCAGCAGTCGCGCGGGGTCCGGCACAGATACGCAGTATTTT; CDR3: CASSRAGSGTDTQYF; J: TRBJ2-3; D: .; V: TRBV12-3/TRBV12-4; size: .
DNA: TGTGCCAGCAATTGGTGGAACACTGAAGCTTTCTTT; CDR3: CASNWWNTEAFF; J: TRBJ1-1; D: .; V: TRBV2; size: few
DNA: TGCAGCGTTGGGTTTACTAGCGGGAGCACAGATACGCAGTATTTT; CDR3: CSVGFTSGSTDTQYF; J: TRBJ2-3; D: TRBD2; V: TRBV29-1; size: .
DNA: TGTGCCAGCAGTCCCGACTTCTCAAACTATGGCTACACCTTC; CDR3: CASSPDFSNYGYTF; J: TRBJ1-2; D: .; V: TRBV12-3/TRBV12-4; size: .
DNA: TGCAGTGCCCCGGACAGGTCGGGGGCCTACGAGCAGTACTTC; CDR3: CSAPDRSGAYEQYF; J: TRBJ2-7; D: .; V: TRBV20-1; size: .
DNA: TGTGCCAGCAGTTCCTATAGCGGGAAGGGCACAGATACGCAGTATTTT; CDR3: CASSSYSGKGTDTQYF; J: TRBJ2-3; D: TRBD2; V: TRBV27; size: .
DNA: TGTGCCAGCAGCCGACGGGATTACACGAGCGGGGAGCTGTTTTTT; CDR3: CASSRRDYTSGELFF; J: TRBJ2-2; D: .; V: TRBV7-8; size: few